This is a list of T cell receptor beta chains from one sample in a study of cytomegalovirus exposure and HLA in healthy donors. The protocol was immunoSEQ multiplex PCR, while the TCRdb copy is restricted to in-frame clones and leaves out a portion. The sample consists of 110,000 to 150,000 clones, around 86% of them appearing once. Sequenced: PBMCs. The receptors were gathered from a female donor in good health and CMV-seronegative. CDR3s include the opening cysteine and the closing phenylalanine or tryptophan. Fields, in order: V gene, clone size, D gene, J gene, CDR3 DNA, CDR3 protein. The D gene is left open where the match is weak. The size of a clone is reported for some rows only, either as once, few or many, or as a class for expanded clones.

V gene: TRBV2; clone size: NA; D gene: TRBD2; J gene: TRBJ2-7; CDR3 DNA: TGTGCCAGCACCCTAGCGGGAGGGCAGTACGAGCAGTACTTC; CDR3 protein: CASTLAGGQYEQYF
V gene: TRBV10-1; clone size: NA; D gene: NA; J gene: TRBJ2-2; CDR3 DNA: TGCGCCAGCAGTGAGTCGCGAGGCGGGGAGCTGTTTTTT; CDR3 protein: CASSESRGGELFF
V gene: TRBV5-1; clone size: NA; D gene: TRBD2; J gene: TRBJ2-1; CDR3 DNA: TGCGCCAGCAGCTTGGGGCGGGAGGGTGAGCAGTTCTTC; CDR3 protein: CASSLGREGEQFF
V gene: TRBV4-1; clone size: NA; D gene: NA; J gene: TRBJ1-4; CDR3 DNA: TGCGCCAGCAGCCAAGATACAACAGTAGGAGAAAAACTGTTTTTT; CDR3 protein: CASSQDTTVGEKLFF
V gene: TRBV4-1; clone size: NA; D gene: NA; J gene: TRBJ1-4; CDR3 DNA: TGCGCCAGCAGCACAGGGAATGAAAAACTGTTTTTT; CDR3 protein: CASSTGNEKLFF
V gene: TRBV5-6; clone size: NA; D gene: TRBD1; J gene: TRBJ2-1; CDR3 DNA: TGTGCCAGCAGCACTATTAACGGGACAGAGTACAATGAGCAGTTCTTC; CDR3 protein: CASSTINGTEYNEQFF
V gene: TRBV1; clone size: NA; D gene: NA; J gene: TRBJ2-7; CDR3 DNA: TGCACCAGCAGCCCTCTTGTTAGACGGGAGAGCTCCTACGAGCAGTACTTC; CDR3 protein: CTSSPLVRRESSYEQYF
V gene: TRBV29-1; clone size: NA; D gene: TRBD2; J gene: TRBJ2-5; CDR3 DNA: TGCAGCTTAAGGGGACTAGCGGGAGTTGCTGAGACCCAGTACTTC; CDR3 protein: CSLRGLAGVAETQYF
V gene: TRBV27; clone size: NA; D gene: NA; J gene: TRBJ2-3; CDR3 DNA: TGTGCCAGCAGCCCGAGGGGTACAGGGAAAGATACGCAGTATTTT; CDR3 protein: CASSPRGTGKDTQYF
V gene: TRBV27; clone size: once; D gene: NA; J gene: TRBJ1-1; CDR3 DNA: TGTGCCAGTAGACGGGAGCTTGAAGCTTTCTTT; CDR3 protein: CASRRELEAFF
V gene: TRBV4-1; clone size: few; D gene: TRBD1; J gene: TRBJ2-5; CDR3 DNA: TGCGCCAGCAGCACATCCCCACGGACAGGGCCCCGGGGGGAGACCCAGTACTTC; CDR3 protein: CASSTSPRTGPRGETQYF
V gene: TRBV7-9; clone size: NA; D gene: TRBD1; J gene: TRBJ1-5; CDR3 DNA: TGTGCCAGCAGCTTAACAGGGGATCAGCCCCAGCATTTT; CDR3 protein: CASSLTGDQPQHF
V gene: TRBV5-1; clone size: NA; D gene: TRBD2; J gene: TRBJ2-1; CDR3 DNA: TGCGCCAGCAGCTACCTAGCGGGAGGAGGAGAGCAGTTCTTC; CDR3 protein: CASSYLAGGGEQFF
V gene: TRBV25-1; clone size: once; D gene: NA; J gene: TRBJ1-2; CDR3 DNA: TGTGCCAGCAGTGAATCCGGGTTTTACACCTTC; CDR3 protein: CASSESGFYTF
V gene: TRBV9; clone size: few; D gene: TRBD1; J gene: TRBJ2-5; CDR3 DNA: TGTGCCAGCAGCGACTGGACAGGGGGCAAGACCCAGTACTTC; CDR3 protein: CASSDWTGGKTQYF
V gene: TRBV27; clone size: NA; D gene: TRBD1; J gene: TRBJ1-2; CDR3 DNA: TGTGCCAGCAGTGGGACAGGGACTTCGGGAGGCTACACCTTC; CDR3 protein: CASSGTGTSGGYTF
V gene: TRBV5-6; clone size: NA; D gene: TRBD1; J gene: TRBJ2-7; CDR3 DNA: TGTGCCAGCACCAACCGGGACAGGGAAATCGAGCAGTACTTC; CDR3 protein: CASTNRDREIEQYF
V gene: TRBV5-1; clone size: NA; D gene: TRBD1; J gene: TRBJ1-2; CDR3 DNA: TGCGCCAGCAGTTCAACAGGGGGCCCTTCTAACTATGGCTACACCTTC; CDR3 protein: CASSSTGGPSNYGYTF
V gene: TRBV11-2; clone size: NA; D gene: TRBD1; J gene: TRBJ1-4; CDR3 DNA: TGTGCCAGCAGCCCCGCGGGACAGGGTTTTGAAAAACTGTTTTTT; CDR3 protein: CASSPAGQGFEKLFF
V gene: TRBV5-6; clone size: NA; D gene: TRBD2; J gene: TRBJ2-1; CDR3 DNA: TGTGCCAGCAGCTTGGGGACTAGCGGGAGGTGGAATGAGCAGTTCTTC; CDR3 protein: CASSLGTSGRWNEQFF